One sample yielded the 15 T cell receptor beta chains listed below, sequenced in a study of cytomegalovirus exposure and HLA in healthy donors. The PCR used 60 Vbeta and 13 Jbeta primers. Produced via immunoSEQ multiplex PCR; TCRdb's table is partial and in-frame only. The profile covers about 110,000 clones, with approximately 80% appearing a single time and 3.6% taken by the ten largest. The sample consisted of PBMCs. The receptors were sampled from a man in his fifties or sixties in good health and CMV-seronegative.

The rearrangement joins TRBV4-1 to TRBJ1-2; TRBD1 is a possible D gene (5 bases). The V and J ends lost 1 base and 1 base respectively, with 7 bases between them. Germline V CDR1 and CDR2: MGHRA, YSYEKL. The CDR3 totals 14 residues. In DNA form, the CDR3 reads TGCGCCAGCAGCCAAGGACAGAATAACTATGGCTACACCTTC. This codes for CASSQGQNNYGYTF.

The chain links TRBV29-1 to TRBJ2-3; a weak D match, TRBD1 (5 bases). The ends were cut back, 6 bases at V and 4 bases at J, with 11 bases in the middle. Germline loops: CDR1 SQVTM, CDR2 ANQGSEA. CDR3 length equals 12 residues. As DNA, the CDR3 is TGCAGCGTAAGCCAGGGCGCAGATACGCAGTATTTT. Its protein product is CSVSQGADTQYF.

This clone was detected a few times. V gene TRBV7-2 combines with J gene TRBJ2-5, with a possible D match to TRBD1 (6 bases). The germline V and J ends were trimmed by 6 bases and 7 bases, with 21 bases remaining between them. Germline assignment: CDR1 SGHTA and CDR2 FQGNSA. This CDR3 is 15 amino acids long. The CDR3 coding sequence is TGTGCCAGCAGACCCCCCGGACAGCCATCCCGGACCCAGTACTTC. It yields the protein CASRPPGQPSRTQYF.

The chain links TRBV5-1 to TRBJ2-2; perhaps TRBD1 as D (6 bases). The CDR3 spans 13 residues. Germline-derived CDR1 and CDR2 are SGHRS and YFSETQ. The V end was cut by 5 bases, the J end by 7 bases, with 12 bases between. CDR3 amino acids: CASRRDINGELFF. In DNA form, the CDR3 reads TGCGCCAGCAGAAGGGACATTAACGGGGAGCTGTTTTTT. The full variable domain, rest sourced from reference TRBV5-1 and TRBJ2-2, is KAGVTQTPRYLIKTRGQQVTLSCSPISGHRSVSWYQQTPGQGLQFLFEYFSETQRNKGNFPGRFSGRQFSNSRSEMNVSTLELGDSALYLCASRRDINGELFFGEGSRLTVL.

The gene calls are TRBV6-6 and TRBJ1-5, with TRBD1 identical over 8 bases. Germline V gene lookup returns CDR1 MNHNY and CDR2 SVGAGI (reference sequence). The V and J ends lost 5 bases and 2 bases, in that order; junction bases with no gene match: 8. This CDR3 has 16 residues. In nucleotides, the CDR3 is TGTGCCAGCAGTACCTCGGGACAGGCGGGCAATCAGCCCCAGCATTTT. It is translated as CASSTSGQAGNQPQHF.

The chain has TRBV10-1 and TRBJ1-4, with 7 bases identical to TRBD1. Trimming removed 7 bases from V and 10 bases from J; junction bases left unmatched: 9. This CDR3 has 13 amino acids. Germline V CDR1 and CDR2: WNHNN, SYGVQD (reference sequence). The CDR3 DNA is TGCGCCAGCACCCAGGGGGTTATCCGAAAACTGTTTTTT. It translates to CASTQGVIRKLFF.

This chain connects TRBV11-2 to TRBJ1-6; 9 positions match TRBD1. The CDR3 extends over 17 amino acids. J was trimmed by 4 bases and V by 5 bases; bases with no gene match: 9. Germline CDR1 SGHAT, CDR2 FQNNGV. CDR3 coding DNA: TGTGCCAGCAGCGGCCGGGACAGGGAAATATATAATTCACCCCTCCACTTT. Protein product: CASSGRDREIYNSPLHF. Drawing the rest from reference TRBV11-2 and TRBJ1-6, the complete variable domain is EAGVAQSPRYKIIEKRQSVAFWCNPISGHATLYWYQQILGQGPKLLIQFQNNGVVDDSQLPKDRFSAERLKGVDSTLKIQPAKLEDSAVYLCASSGRDREIYNSPLHFGNGTRLTVT.

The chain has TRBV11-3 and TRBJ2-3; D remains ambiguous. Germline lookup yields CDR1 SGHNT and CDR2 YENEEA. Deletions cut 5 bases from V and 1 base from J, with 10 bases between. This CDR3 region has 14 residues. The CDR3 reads CASSPDSGTDTQYF. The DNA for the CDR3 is TGTGCCAGCAGCCCAGACTCGGGCACAGATACGCAGTATTTT.

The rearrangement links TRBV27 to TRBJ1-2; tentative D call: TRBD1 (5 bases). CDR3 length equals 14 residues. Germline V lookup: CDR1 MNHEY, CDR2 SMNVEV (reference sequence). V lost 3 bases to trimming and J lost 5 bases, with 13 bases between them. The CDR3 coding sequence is TGTGCCAGCAGTTTCCAGGCAGGGAATTATGGCTACACCTTC. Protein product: CASSFQAGNYGYTF.

The CDR3 DNA reads as TGTGCCAGCAGCTTGGACAGGGTAAATTCACCCCTCCACTTT. This translates into CASSLDRVNSPLHF. The gene calls are TRBV5-4 and TRBJ1-6, with a tentative D call TRBD1 (6 bases). The CDR3 consists of 14 residues. Trimming removed 0 bases from V and 7 bases from J, with 8 bases in between. Germline CDR1 SGHNT, CDR2 YYREEE (reference sequence).

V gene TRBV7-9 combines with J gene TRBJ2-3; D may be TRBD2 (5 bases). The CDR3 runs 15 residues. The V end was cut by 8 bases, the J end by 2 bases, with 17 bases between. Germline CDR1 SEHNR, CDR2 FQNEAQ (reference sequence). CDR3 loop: CASVTTGVPTDTQYF. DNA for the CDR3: TGTGCCAGCGTGACGACCGGGGTTCCCACAGATACGCAGTATTTT.

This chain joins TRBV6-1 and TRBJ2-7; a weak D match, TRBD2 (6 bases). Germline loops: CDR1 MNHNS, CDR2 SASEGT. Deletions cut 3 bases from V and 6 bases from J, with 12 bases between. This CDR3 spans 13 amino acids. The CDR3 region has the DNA TGTGCCAGCAGTGAGACTAGTAACCCCGAGCAGTACTTC. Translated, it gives CASSETSNPEQYF.

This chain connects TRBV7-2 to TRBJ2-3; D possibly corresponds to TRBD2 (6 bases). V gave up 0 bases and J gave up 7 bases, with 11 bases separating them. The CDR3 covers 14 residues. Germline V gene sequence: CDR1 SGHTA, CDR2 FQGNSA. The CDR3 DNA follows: TGTGCCAGCAGCTTAGCGCTAACTAGCCATACGCAGTATTTT. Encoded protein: CASSLALTSHTQYF.

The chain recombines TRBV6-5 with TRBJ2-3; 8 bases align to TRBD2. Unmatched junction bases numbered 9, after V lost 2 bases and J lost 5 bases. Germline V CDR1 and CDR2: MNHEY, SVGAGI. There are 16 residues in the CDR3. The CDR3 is CASSYTFRGGQDTQYF. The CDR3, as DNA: TGTGCCAGCAGTTACACTTTTCGGGGGGGCCAAGATACGCAGTATTTT.

The CDR3 DNA reads TGTGCCAGCAGCTTGTACAGGGGGCTAAGCGCAGATACGCAGTATTTT. Its protein is CASSLYRGLSADTQYF. The gene calls are TRBV5-5 and TRBJ2-3, with 9 bases identical to TRBD1. Germline trimming cut 1 base from V and 4 bases from J; bases unmatched to any gene: 7. Germline values: CDR1 SGHKS, CDR2 YYEKEE (reference sequence). The CDR3 sequence is 16 residues long.